The clone carrying this T cell receptor beta chain was recorded at least ten times. Its target is unknown. This CDR3 comprises 19 residues. Per the germline V gene, CDR1 is LNHNV and CDR2 is YYDKDF (reference sequence). The trim removed 4 bases at V and 2 bases at J, leaving 16 bases unmatched. This record comes from a study of T-cell reconstitution after alpha-beta-depleted transplantation in children. Library preparation (for TCRbeta) was performed with unique molecular identifiers. MiXCR, run by TCRdb on the PCR reads, gives a single entry per CDR3 protein. The top ten clones hold roughly an eighth of a sample with around 600,000 distinct CDR3 sequences, roughly 24% of them seen once. Broader study findings: Expanded graft clones numbering several hundred reportedly gave rise to alpha-beta T cells about two months after transplant.

The V and J genes are TRBV15 and TRBJ1-5; 8 nucleotides line up with TRBD1. The sequencing used PBMCs, mostly from graft donor cells, collected 360 days after TCRalphabeta/CD19-depleted stem cell transplant. The source is a boy under three years old who had a stem cell transplant for acute myeloid leukemia, so the T cells may come from the graft donor. The CDR3 spells CATSKALTTAGGGNQPQHF. In DNA, the CDR3 is TGTGCCACCAGCAAAGCTCTCACCACTGCAGGGGGCGGCAATCAGCCCCAGCATTTT.